A selection of T cell receptor beta chains follows, all from one sample in a study of STAT5B mutations in CD4+ large granular lymphocyte leukemia. Sequencing was performed with immunoSEQ multiplex PCR; in TCRdb, only in-frame clones are kept and a portion is missing. The data show around 29,000 clones, with roughly three quarters seen just once and about 1% held by the top ten. The specimen was CD4+ T cells from blood buffy coats. All receptors come from a human donor in good health. The CDR3 runs from the conserved cysteine through the conserved F or W. The D gene is left open where the match is weak. Not every row has a clone size; where given, it reads once, few, many or a size class.

D: TRBD2; J: TRBJ2-2; V: TRBV18; size: NA; DNA: TGTGCCAGCTCCCTCACTAGCGGGAGCGGAACCGGGGAGCTGTTTTTT; CDR3: CASSLTSGSGTGELFF
D: TRBD1; J: TRBJ1-5; V: TRBV5-1; size: NA; DNA: TGCGCCAGCAGCTTTGAGGGGGCCTTCGATCAGCCCCAGCATTTT; CDR3: CASSFEGAFDQPQHF
D: TRBD1; J: TRBJ2-3; V: TRBV5-4; size: NA; DNA: TGTGCCAGCAGCTTAGGGGGACAGGGAAGCACAGATACGCAGTATTTT; CDR3: CASSLGGQGSTDTQYF
D: NA; J: TRBJ1-6; V: TRBV9; size: NA; DNA: TGTGCCAGCAGCGTAGCTCCTCAGGGGTTTGGTAATTCACCCCTCCACTTT; CDR3: CASSVAPQGFGNSPLHF
D: NA; J: TRBJ1-4; V: TRBV10-3; size: NA; DNA: TGTGCCATCAGTGAGGGACAGTCGAATGAAAAACTGTTTTTT; CDR3: CAISEGQSNEKLFF
D: NA; J: TRBJ2-3; V: TRBV14; size: NA; DNA: TGTGCCAGCAGCCGAGGACTAAACACAGATACGCAGTATTTT; CDR3: CASSRGLNTDTQYF
D: NA; J: TRBJ2-5; V: TRBV5-1; size: once; DNA: TGCGCCAGCAGCGTGGGCCAAGAGACCCAGTACTTC; CDR3: CASSVGQETQYF
D: TRBD2; J: TRBJ2-3; V: TRBV5-5; size: NA; DNA: TGTGCCAGCAGCCACCAGCGGGATAACGCAGATACGCAGTATTTT; CDR3: CASSHQRDNADTQYF
D: NA; J: TRBJ1-2; V: TRBV23-1; size: few; DNA: TGCGCCAGCAGTCAAAGGGAGTTCTATGGCTACACCTTC; CDR3: CASSQREFYGYTF
D: NA; J: TRBJ2-1; V: TRBV7-3; size: NA; DNA: TGTGCCAGCAGCTTCTACGGGACGGAGGGCGATGAGCAGTTCTTC; CDR3: CASSFYGTEGDEQFF
D: TRBD2; J: TRBJ2-1; V: TRBV7-2; size: NA; DNA: TGTGCCAGCAGCTTAGACGGGGGGTCCTACAATGAGCAGTTCTTC; CDR3: CASSLDGGSYNEQFF
D: NA; J: TRBJ1-5; V: TRBV11-2; size: few; DNA: TGTGCCAGCAGCTTAGATAGCAATCAGCCCCAGCATTTT; CDR3: CASSLDSNQPQHF
D: NA; J: TRBJ2-1; V: TRBV7-2; size: NA; DNA: TGTGCCAGCAGCTCCAATCTAGCACCGTACAATGAGCAGTTCTTC; CDR3: CASSSNLAPYNEQFF
D: NA; J: TRBJ2-5; V: TRBV11-2; size: NA; DNA: TGTGCCAGCAGCTTCGGAAGGGAGGAGACCCAGTACTTC; CDR3: CASSFGREETQYF
D: NA; J: TRBJ2-2; V: TRBV15; size: NA; DNA: TGTGCCACCAGCAGCGAAACTTTCAGTAGTCGAGACACCGGGGAGCTGTTTTTT; CDR3: CATSSETFSSRDTGELFF
D: NA; J: TRBJ1-5; V: TRBV6-5; size: NA; DNA: TGTGCCAGTGGGACGGAGTATAGCAATCAGCCCCAGCATTTT; CDR3: CASGTEYSNQPQHF
D: TRBD1; J: TRBJ2-3; V: TRBV9; size: NA; DNA: TGTGCCAGCAGCGTTCGGACAGGGGAATCCGATACGCAGTATTTT; CDR3: CASSVRTGESDTQYF
D: TRBD1; J: TRBJ2-1; V: TRBV6-5; size: NA; DNA: TGTGCCAGCAGTTACTCGAACAGGGGGGCCTACAATGAGCAGTTCTTC; CDR3: CASSYSNRGAYNEQFF
D: TRBD1; J: TRBJ1-5; V: TRBV4-2; size: NA; DNA: TGTGCCAGCAGCCAAGAGAGGGACAGTTCTTATAGCAATCAGCCCCAGCATTTT; CDR3: CASSQERDSSYSNQPQHF
D: NA; J: TRBJ2-2; V: TRBV11-1; size: NA; DNA: TGTGCCAGCAGCGCCTCCTCGGCCCAGAACACCGGGGAGCTGTTTTTT; CDR3: CASSASSAQNTGELFF
D: NA; J: TRBJ1-2; V: TRBV21-1; size: NA; DNA: TGTGCCAGCAGCTCCACGTCCACCGGGACCGATTTTAACTATGGCTACACCTTC; CDR3: CASSSTSTGTDFNYGYTF
D: NA; J: TRBJ1-4; V: TRBV5-1; size: NA; DNA: TGCGCCAGCAGCCTTACAGGGAATGATGAAAAACTGTTTTTT; CDR3: CASSLTGNDEKLFF
D: TRBD1; J: TRBJ1-5; V: TRBV5-1; size: NA; DNA: TGCGCCAGCAGCCCAGGGACAGGGGAAGCTAGCAATCAGCCCCAGCATTTT; CDR3: CASSPGTGEASNQPQHF
D: NA; J: TRBJ2-5; V: TRBV10-2; size: once; DNA: TGCGCCACCTCCCCGGGGCGGGAGACCCAGTACTTC; CDR3: CATSPGRETQYF
D: NA; J: TRBJ1-2; V: TRBV4-1; size: NA; DNA: TGCGCCAGCAGCCAAGATGCCTTCCTCTATGGCTACACCTTC; CDR3: CASSQDAFLYGYTF
D: NA; J: TRBJ2-3; V: TRBV6-6; size: once; DNA: TGTGCCAGCAGCCTGACTGTCTACACAGATACGCAGTATTTT; CDR3: CASSLTVYTDTQYF
D: NA; J: TRBJ2-1; V: TRBV11-2; size: NA; DNA: TGTGCCAGCAGCTTACTTAGCTCCTACAATGAGCAGTTCTTC; CDR3: CASSLLSSYNEQFF
D: NA; J: TRBJ1-1; V: TRBV30; size: NA; DNA: TGTGCCTGGGGGGTCACTGTAAGGGGACCTGAAGCTTTCTTT; CDR3: CAWGVTVRGPEAFF
D: NA; J: TRBJ2-7; V: TRBV6-1; size: NA; DNA: TGTGCCAGCAGTTTATACTACGAGCAGTACTTC; CDR3: CASSLYYEQYF
D: TRBD1; J: TRBJ2-1; V: TRBV28; size: NA; DNA: TGTGCCAGCAGTTTGACAGGGGGCCTCAATGAGCAGTTCTTC; CDR3: CASSLTGGLNEQFF
D: NA; J: TRBJ1-2; V: TRBV19; size: NA; DNA: TGTGCCAGTAGTCCAGCGACAGGAAGGAATGGCTACACCTTC; CDR3: CASSPATGRNGYTF
D: NA; J: TRBJ1-2; V: TRBV10-3; size: NA; DNA: TGTGCCATCAGTGAAGTGGGGCAGGCCCTCTATGGCTACACCTTC; CDR3: CAISEVGQALYGYTF
D: TRBD1; J: TRBJ1-2; V: TRBV27; size: NA; DNA: TGTGCCAGCAGTATCGGGACAGGGAGATCAGAAGGCTACACCTTC; CDR3: CASSIGTGRSEGYTF
D: TRBD2; J: TRBJ2-1; V: TRBV10-3; size: NA; DNA: TGTGCCATCAGTGAGGGACTAGAACACAATGAGCAGTTCTTC; CDR3: CAISEGLEHNEQFF
D: NA; J: TRBJ2-5; V: TRBV7-2; size: NA; DNA: TGTGCCAGCAGCTTATCTATCGGGACGATAGGCCAAGAGACCCAGTACTTC; CDR3: CASSLSIGTIGQETQYF
D: TRBD1; J: TRBJ1-5; V: TRBV6-1; size: NA; DNA: TGTGCCAGCAGGGGGACAGATTATAGCAATCAGCCCCAGCATTTT; CDR3: CASRGTDYSNQPQHF
D: NA; J: TRBJ2-3; V: TRBV5-4; size: NA; DNA: TGTGCCAGCAGCTTGGGTGTTAGCGGAGAGAACACAGATACGCAGTATTTT; CDR3: CASSLGVSGENTDTQYF
D: TRBD2; J: TRBJ2-3; V: TRBV6-1; size: NA; DNA: TGTGCCAGCAGTCAGCGGGGGCTTAGCACAGATACGCAGTATTTT; CDR3: CASSQRGLSTDTQYF
D: NA; J: TRBJ1-5; V: TRBV19; size: NA; DNA: TGTGCCAGTAGTATAGTAGACAGGAATCAGCCCCAGCATTTT; CDR3: CASSIVDRNQPQHF
D: NA; J: TRBJ1-2; V: TRBV27; size: NA; DNA: TGTGCCAGCAGAAGGGAGGACTATGGCTACACCTTC; CDR3: CASRREDYGYTF
D: NA; J: TRBJ1-5; V: TRBV2; size: NA; DNA: TGTGCCAGCGCAAATGGGGGGAATCAGCCCCAGCATTTT; CDR3: CASANGGNQPQHF
D: TRBD1; J: TRBJ1-1; V: TRBV28; size: NA; DNA: TGTGCCAGCAGTCCCGCCGGGACAGTTCCTGAAGCTTTCTTT; CDR3: CASSPAGTVPEAFF
D: TRBD2; J: TRBJ2-1; V: TRBV19; size: NA; DNA: TGTGCCAGTAGTATTTTCCCCCCCACTCAAACTAGGGGAGGGCAATATGAGCAGTTCTTC; CDR3: CASSIFPPTQTRGGQYEQFF
D: NA; J: TRBJ2-2; V: TRBV9; size: NA; DNA: TGTGCCAGCAGCCGGGGTCCTGGAACCGGGGAGCTGTTTTTT; CDR3: CASSRGPGTGELFF
D: NA; J: TRBJ1-2; V: TRBV7-9; size: NA; DNA: TGTGCCAGCAGCTCGGGACTTCCCTCTGGCTACACCTTC; CDR3: CASSSGLPSGYTF
D: TRBD2; J: TRBJ2-1; V: TRBV28; size: NA; DNA: TGTGCCAGCTCCCTAGCGGGAGTCGTCAATGAGCAGTTCTTC; CDR3: CASSLAGVVNEQFF
D: NA; J: TRBJ2-5; V: TRBV25-1; size: NA; DNA: TGTGCCAGCAGTGAGCGAGGCAGGGCCCAAGAGACCCAGTACTTC; CDR3: CASSERGRAQETQYF
D: NA; J: TRBJ1-1; V: TRBV5-1; size: few; DNA: TGCGCCAGCAGCCCGGCGGGGGATACTGAAGCTTTCTTT; CDR3: CASSPAGDTEAFF
D: NA; J: TRBJ1-1; V: TRBV6-5; size: NA; DNA: TGTGTCAGCAGCCCAGTTGTAAACACTGAAGCTTTCTTT; CDR3: CVSSPVVNTEAFF
D: TRBD1; J: TRBJ2-2; V: TRBV29-1; size: NA; DNA: TGCAGCGTTGACGACAGGGGGACCGGGGAGCTGTTTTTT; CDR3: CSVDDRGTGELFF
D: NA; J: TRBJ2-7; V: TRBV6-5; size: NA; DNA: TGTGCCAGCAATGCGGCCCAGTCCGGCTACGAGCAGTACTTC; CDR3: CASNAAQSGYEQYF
D: TRBD2; J: TRBJ2-1; V: TRBV11-2; size: NA; DNA: TGTGCCAGCAGCCTCCACGCGGGAGCTGGCCCCGGCTCCTACAATGAGCAGTTCTTC; CDR3: CASSLHAGAGPGSYNEQFF
D: TRBD1; J: TRBJ1-4; V: TRBV28; size: NA; DNA: TGTGCCAGCAGTTCGTCCGGGACAGAAGATGAAAAACTGTTTTTT; CDR3: CASSSSGTEDEKLFF